This T cell receptor (beta chain) was sequenced in a study of response to subunit inactivated influenza vaccine. Study results and caveats: Authors suggested few new T cells are recruited by each seasonal influenza vaccination.

TCRdb re-analysed the RT-PCR reads in MiXCR, keeping a single row per CDR3 protein. This repertoire shows around 480,000 distinct CDR3 sequences, 15% to 20% found once; its top ten account for less than 4%. Concerning this clonotype: The antigen remains undetermined.

The CDR3 contains 15 residues. The V gene lost 0 bases and the J gene lost 9 bases, with 15 bases spanning the gap. Germline V gene sequence: CDR1 GTSNPN, CDR2 SVGIG (reference sequence). The specimen comprised CD4+ T cells sorted from PBMCs, sampled about 23 months after vaccination. This TCR was sampled from a man aged 50-75 years who received an inactivated influenza vaccine. V and J are TRBV30 and TRBJ1-6, with D possibly matching TRBD1 (5 bases). The CDR3 bases are TGTGCCTGGAGTGTACGTAGGGGAGCGGTTTCACCCCTCCACTTT. It codes for CAWSVRRGAVSPLHF.